This TCR beta chain was retrieved from a study of T cell responses to AZD1222 COVID-19 vaccine. The V gene's germline CDR1 is LNHDA and CDR2 SQIVND (reference sequence). The CDR3 has 14 amino acids. After removal of 7 bases from V and 3 bases from J, the junction contained 2 bases not matched to a gene. In the case of this clone: Its antigen is not identified.

Repertoires were generated with immunoSEQ multiplex PCR, while TCRdb's copy carries only in-frame clones and drops some. The top ten hold roughly 7.2% of the sample, which has 100,000 to 150,000 clones, around 94% seen once. Whole-study results and caveats: A mostly white British donor set with more females was recruited, and clonal diversity was possibly underestimated.

The receptor was isolated from an adult in good health. Specimen: peripheral blood, collected on day 0 of AZD1222 vaccination. The rearrangement links TRBV19 to TRBJ2-7; 14 nucleotides agree with TRBD2. Here the CDR3 reads CASTGLAGGYEQYF. In nucleotides, the CDR3 is TGTGCCAGTACTGGACTAGCGGGGGGCTACGAGCAGTACTTC.